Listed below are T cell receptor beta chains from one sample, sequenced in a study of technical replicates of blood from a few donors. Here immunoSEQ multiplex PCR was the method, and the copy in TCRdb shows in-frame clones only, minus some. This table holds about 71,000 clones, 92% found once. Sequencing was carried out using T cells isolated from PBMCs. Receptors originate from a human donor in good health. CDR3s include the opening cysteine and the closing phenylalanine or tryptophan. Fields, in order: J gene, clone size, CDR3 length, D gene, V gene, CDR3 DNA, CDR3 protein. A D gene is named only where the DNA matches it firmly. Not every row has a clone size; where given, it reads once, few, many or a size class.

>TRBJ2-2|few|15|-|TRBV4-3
TGCGCCAGCAGCCACGCCGACACAGGGTCGTCGGAGCTGTTTTTT
CASSHADTGSSELFF
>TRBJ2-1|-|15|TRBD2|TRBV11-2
TGTGCCAGCAGCCCGAGCGGGATAGCCTACAATGAGCAGTTCTTC
CASSPSGIAYNEQFF
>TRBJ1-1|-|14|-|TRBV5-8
TGTGCCAGCAGAGGGACACCATGGGCCACTGAAGCTTTCTTT
CASRGTPWATEAFF
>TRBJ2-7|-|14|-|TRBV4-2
TGTGCCAGCAGCCAGTTCCGGGATAACTACGAGCAGTACTTC
CASSQFRDNYEQYF
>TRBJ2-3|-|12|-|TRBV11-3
TGTGCCAGCAGCCTCCGGGTGGATACGCAGTATTTT
CASSLRVDTQYF
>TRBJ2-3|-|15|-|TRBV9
TGTGCCAGCGCGGCTCAGGACTTTACCACAGATACGCAGTATTTT
CASAAQDFTTDTQYF
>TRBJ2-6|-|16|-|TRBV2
TGTGCCAGCAGTGGTTGGCGGGGCTCTGGGGCCAACGTCCTGACTTTC
CASSGWRGSGANVLTF
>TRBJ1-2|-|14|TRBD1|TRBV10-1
TGCGCCAGCAGTGCCGGGACAGGGGACTATGGCTACACCTTC
CASSAGTGDYGYTF
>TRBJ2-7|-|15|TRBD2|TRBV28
TGTGCCAGCAGTTCATGGACTAGCGGGATATACGAGCAGTACTTC
CASSSWTSGIYEQYF
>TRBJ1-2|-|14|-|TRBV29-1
TGCAGCGGCATGGAAACCGGGGGAGAATATGGCTACACCTTC
CSGMETGGEYGYTF
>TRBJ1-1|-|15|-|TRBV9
TGTGCCAGCAGCCCCGGGGGGGGCATGAACACTGAAGCTTTCTTT
CASSPGGGMNTEAFF
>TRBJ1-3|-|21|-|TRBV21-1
TGTGCCAGCAGCAAAGCCCACCGGGACTCAAGGCTAGAGTTCTCTGGAAACACCATATATTTT
CASSKAHRDSRLEFSGNTIYF
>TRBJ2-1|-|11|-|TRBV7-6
TGTGCCAGCTCTATCTACAATGAGCAGTTCTTC
CASSIYNEQFF
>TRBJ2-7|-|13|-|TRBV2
TGTGCCAGCACGAGAGAGAGCTCCTACGAGCAGTACTTC
CASTRESSYEQYF
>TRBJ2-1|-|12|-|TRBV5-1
TGCGCCAGCACCTCCCTGCAGGGGCCCCAGTTCTTC
CASTSLQGPQFF
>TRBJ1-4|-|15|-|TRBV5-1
TGCGCCAGCAGCTTGGCTCGGTCAGGATCTGAAAAACTGTTTTTT
CASSLARSGSEKLFF
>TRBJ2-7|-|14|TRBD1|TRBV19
TGTGCCAGTAGTTTCCGGGACAGTCCCTACGAGCAGTACTTC
CASSFRDSPYEQYF
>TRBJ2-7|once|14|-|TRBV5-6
TGTGCCAGCAGCGGAAGACGGGGCTCCTACGAGCAGTACTTC
CASSGRRGSYEQYF
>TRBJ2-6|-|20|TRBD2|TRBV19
TGTGCCAGTAGTATCTGGGGCCTAGCGGGAGGGGGTTGGGGGGCCAACGTCCTGACTTTC
CASSIWGLAGGGWGANVLTF
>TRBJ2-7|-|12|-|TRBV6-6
TGTGCCAGCGGGGAGTATTTCAACGAGCAGTACTTC
CASGEYFNEQYF
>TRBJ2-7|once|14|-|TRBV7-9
TGTGCCAGCAGCTTATCCTCACTATCCTACGAGCAGTACTTC
CASSLSSLSYEQYF
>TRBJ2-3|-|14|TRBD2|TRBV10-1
TGCGCCAGAAGTAGCGGGATCTCTACAGATACGCAGTATTTT
CARSSGISTDTQYF
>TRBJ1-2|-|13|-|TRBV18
TGTGCCAGCTCACCACCCGGGAGTAATGGCTACACCTTC
CASSPPGSNGYTF
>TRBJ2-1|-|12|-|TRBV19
TGTGCCTCAAGTCAGGATAGGAATGAGCAGTTCTTC
CASSQDRNEQFF
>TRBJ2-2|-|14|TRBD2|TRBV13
TGTGCCAGCAGCGGGGGTACTAGCGGCGGGGAGCTGTTTTTT
CASSGGTSGGELFF
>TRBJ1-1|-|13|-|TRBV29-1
TGCAGCTCCTTGGGGGGGCGGAACACTGAAGCTTTCTTT
CSSLGGRNTEAFF
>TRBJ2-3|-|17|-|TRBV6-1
TGTGCCAGCAGTGAAGCGCGTTCCGGGTACAGCACAGATACGCAGTATTTT
CASSEARSGYSTDTQYF
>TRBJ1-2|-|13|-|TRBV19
TGTGCCAGTAGTATTCAGGGTGATCATGGCTACACCTTC
CASSIQGDHGYTF
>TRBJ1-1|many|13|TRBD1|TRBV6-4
TGTGCCAGCCGGGACAGGAGGGGCACTGAAGCTTTCTTT
CASRDRRGTEAFF
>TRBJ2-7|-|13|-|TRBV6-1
TGTGCCAGCCGACAGGAAAGCTCCTACGAGCAGTACTTC
CASRQESSYEQYF
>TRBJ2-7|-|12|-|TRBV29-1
TGCAGCGTGGGGACAAAATCCTACGAGCAGTACTTC
CSVGTKSYEQYF
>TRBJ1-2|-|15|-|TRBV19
TGTGCCAGTACCCCCACGACGGGGGGAGGGTATGGCTACACCTTC
CASTPTTGGGYGYTF